The rows below give T cell receptor beta chains drawn from one sample of a study of shared T cell receptors in the human thymus. Generated by immunoSEQ multiplex PCR, the TCRdb table keeps only in-frame clones and is missing some. The sample consists of some 660,000 clones, around 87% of them appearing once. These records were also assigned to another study, of human thymus T cells.

Sequences were obtained from thymocytes. Receptors were obtained from a boy under two years old with a congenital heart defect. Both conserved end residues are part of each CDR3. Fields, in order: J gene, D gene, V gene, clone size, CDR3 DNA, CDR3 protein. A D gene is named only where the DNA matches it firmly. The size entry is marked missing in some rows and otherwise reads once, few, many or a size class.

j_call: TRBJ1-1; d_call: TRBD1; v_call: TRBV10-1; clone_size: -; cdr3_nt: TGCGCCAGCAGCTTTGACAGGGCGAGCGAAGCTTTCTTT; cdr3_aa: CASSFDRASEAFF
j_call: TRBJ1-4; d_call: -; v_call: TRBV6-5; clone_size: -; cdr3_nt: TGTGCCAGCTCTCCGGGGGGGGACCGGGAAAAACTGTTTTTT; cdr3_aa: CASSPGGDREKLFF
j_call: TRBJ1-5; d_call: TRBD1; v_call: TRBV12-5; clone_size: once; cdr3_nt: TGTGCTAGTGGTCTCGAGACAGGGATTAGCAATCAGCCCCAGCATTTT; cdr3_aa: CASGLETGISNQPQHF
j_call: TRBJ2-7; d_call: -; v_call: TRBV5-6; clone_size: -; cdr3_nt: TGTGCCAGCAGCTTGGCTGTAGCAAACCAAGCTTACGAGCAGTACTTC; cdr3_aa: CASSLAVANQAYEQYF
j_call: TRBJ2-7; d_call: TRBD1; v_call: TRBV29-1; clone_size: -; cdr3_nt: TGCAGCGTTCGAGGGGGCGAGCAGTGCTTC; cdr3_aa: CSVRGGEQCF
j_call: TRBJ2-7; d_call: TRBD1; v_call: TRBV30; clone_size: -; cdr3_nt: TGTGCCTGGAGTACCGGACAGGGGGCCCACGAGCAGTACTTC; cdr3_aa: CAWSTGQGAHEQYF
j_call: TRBJ2-7; d_call: -; v_call: TRBV11-1; clone_size: -; cdr3_nt: TGTGCCAGCAGCCCTACTCTTACCTACGAGCAGTACTTC; cdr3_aa: CASSPTLTYEQYF
j_call: TRBJ1-2; d_call: TRBD1; v_call: TRBV6-9; clone_size: -; cdr3_nt: TGTGCCAGCAGTCACCGGACAGGTCGGATAGTTTTATTCAACTATGGCTACACCTTC; cdr3_aa: CASSHRTGRIVLFNYGYTF
j_call: TRBJ2-6; d_call: TRBD2; v_call: TRBV29-1; clone_size: once; cdr3_nt: TGCAGCGTTGAGGCTAGCGGGAGGTGTTGGCCCTCTGGGGCCAACGTCCTGACTTTC; cdr3_aa: CSVEASGRCWPSGANVLTF
j_call: TRBJ2-2; d_call: TRBD1; v_call: TRBV10-3; clone_size: -; cdr3_nt: TGTGCCATCAGCGATAGCGGACAGGGGGAAAACACCGGGGAGCTGTTTTTT; cdr3_aa: CAISDSGQGENTGELFF
j_call: TRBJ2-2; d_call: -; v_call: TRBV4-2; clone_size: -; cdr3_nt: TGTGCCAGCAGCCAAGAGGGGGGAGCCCCCTCCGGGGAGCTGTTTTTT; cdr3_aa: CASSQEGGAPSGELFF
j_call: TRBJ1-2; d_call: TRBD1; v_call: TRBV9; clone_size: -; cdr3_nt: TGTGCCAGCAGCGCCAGACAGGGCCCTAACTATGGCTACACCTTC; cdr3_aa: CASSARQGPNYGYTF
j_call: TRBJ2-5; d_call: -; v_call: TRBV9; clone_size: -; cdr3_nt: TGTGCCAGCAGCGGGAGGTACCAAGAGACCCAGTACTTC; cdr3_aa: CASSGRYQETQYF
j_call: TRBJ2-5; d_call: -; v_call: TRBV10-2; clone_size: -; cdr3_nt: TGCGCCAGCTTAGGCAGGGAAGAGACCCAGTACTTC; cdr3_aa: CASLGREETQYF
j_call: TRBJ2-2; d_call: -; v_call: TRBV4-2; clone_size: -; cdr3_nt: TGTGCCAGCAGCCAAGCCGAGGGGGAGCTGTTTTTT; cdr3_aa: CASSQAEGELFF
j_call: TRBJ2-3; d_call: TRBD2; v_call: TRBV9; clone_size: once; cdr3_nt: TGTGCCAGCAGCGTAGCGGGGGGGTCTACAGATACGCAGTATTTT; cdr3_aa: CASSVAGGSTDTQYF
j_call: TRBJ1-5; d_call: -; v_call: TRBV11-2; clone_size: -; cdr3_nt: TGTGCCAGCAGCTTAGGTCTCAGATATAGCAATCAGCCCCAGCATTTT; cdr3_aa: CASSLGLRYSNQPQHF
j_call: TRBJ2-7; d_call: -; v_call: TRBV2; clone_size: -; cdr3_nt: TGTGCCAGCGCCCAGGCCTTCTACGAGCAGTACTTC; cdr3_aa: CASAQAFYEQYF
j_call: TRBJ2-1; d_call: -; v_call: TRBV6-1; clone_size: once; cdr3_nt: TGTGCCAGCAGTGGACAGTACAATGAGCAGTTCTTC; cdr3_aa: CASSGQYNEQFF
j_call: TRBJ1-1; d_call: TRBD1; v_call: TRBV10-3; clone_size: -; cdr3_nt: TGTGCCATCAGTAACCGGGACAGCTTAAACACTGAAGCTTTCTTT; cdr3_aa: CAISNRDSLNTEAFF
j_call: TRBJ1-2; d_call: -; v_call: TRBV9; clone_size: -; cdr3_nt: TGTGCCAGCAGCGTAGGGGCCCCGGAGGGAGGCGATGGCTACACCTTC; cdr3_aa: CASSVGAPEGGDGYTF
j_call: TRBJ2-7; d_call: -; v_call: TRBV10-3; clone_size: -; cdr3_nt: TGTGCCGGCGGGCCGAGCCCCTACGAGCAGTACTTC; cdr3_aa: CAGGPSPYEQYF
j_call: TRBJ1-2; d_call: -; v_call: TRBV6-5; clone_size: -; cdr3_nt: TGTGCCAGCAGTAGCGGACAGTTGGGCTACACCTTC; cdr3_aa: CASSSGQLGYTF
j_call: TRBJ2-1; d_call: -; v_call: TRBV4-3; clone_size: few; cdr3_nt: TGCGCCAGCAGCCAAGGGTACCTACCCCAGACTTCCTACAATGAGCAGTTCTTC; cdr3_aa: CASSQGYLPQTSYNEQFF
j_call: TRBJ1-5; d_call: -; v_call: TRBV10-3; clone_size: -; cdr3_nt: TGTGCCATCAGTGAGTCGGCGGATGGTGCAGGGCTAAGGCTCCAGCCCCAGCATTTT; cdr3_aa: CAISESADGAGLRLQPQHF
j_call: TRBJ2-7; d_call: -; v_call: TRBV4-1; clone_size: -; cdr3_nt: TGCGCCAGCAGCCAAGACGCGGGGGCTCGGCTACGGTACGAGCAGTACTTC; cdr3_aa: CASSQDAGARLRYEQYF
j_call: TRBJ2-1; d_call: TRBD2; v_call: TRBV7-6; clone_size: -; cdr3_nt: TGTGCCAGCAGCTTAGCGGCGGGAGGGGGATACAATGAGCAGTTCTTC; cdr3_aa: CASSLAAGGGYNEQFF
j_call: TRBJ1-2; d_call: -; v_call: TRBV19; clone_size: -; cdr3_nt: TGTGCCAGTAGGCCTTTTCGAGGGGGGGATGGCTACACCTTC; cdr3_aa: CASRPFRGGDGYTF
j_call: TRBJ2-4; d_call: -; v_call: TRBV2; clone_size: -; cdr3_nt: TGTGCCAGCTATCTAGCCAAAAACATTCAGTACTTC; cdr3_aa: CASYLAKNIQYF
j_call: TRBJ1-2; d_call: TRBD1; v_call: TRBV5-6; clone_size: -; cdr3_nt: TGTGCCAGCAGCAACAACAGGGGCCGGACGGACCCCCATGGCTACACCTTC; cdr3_aa: CASSNNRGRTDPHGYTF
j_call: TRBJ1-2; d_call: TRBD1; v_call: TRBV19; clone_size: -; cdr3_nt: TGTGCCAGTAGTATAGATAGGCAGGGGGACTACACCTTC; cdr3_aa: CASSIDRQGDYTF
j_call: TRBJ2-3; d_call: -; v_call: TRBV29-1; clone_size: -; cdr3_nt: TGCAGCGTTAACCCCGACTTGCTTCCTAGCACAGATACGCAGTATTTT; cdr3_aa: CSVNPDLLPSTDTQYF
j_call: TRBJ2-7; d_call: -; v_call: TRBV20-1; clone_size: -; cdr3_nt: TGCAGTGCTACAACAGAGTACGAGCAGTACTTC; cdr3_aa: CSATTEYEQYF